This is a list of T cell receptor beta chains from one sample in a study of T cell responses to AZD1222 COVID-19 vaccine. TCRdb's table, derived via immunoSEQ multiplex PCR, lists solely in-frame clones and lacks some. The sample includes about 97,000 clones, 87% of them seen just once. Here the sequenced sample was peripheral blood, taken on day 0 of AZD1222 vaccination. The receptors stem from an adult in good health. CDR3s include the opening cysteine and the closing phenylalanine or tryptophan. D genes are given only for firm matches. Clone size is stated in some rows and not others, as once, few, many or a class when expanded.

clone size	J gene	D gene	V gene	CDR3 DNA	CDR3 protein
-	TRBJ1-1	-	TRBV7-7	TGTGCCAGCAGCTTATCAGAGAACACTGAAGCTTTCTTT	CASSLSENTEAFF
-	TRBJ2-1	-	TRBV7-8	TGTGCCAGCAGCTTCTCCGTAGGGCCCACGTCCTACAATGAGCAGTTCTTC	CASSFSVGPTSYNEQFF
few	TRBJ2-1	-	TRBV11-3	TGTGCCAGCAGCTTAATAGGAATTGGCAATGAGCAGTTCTTC	CASSLIGIGNEQFF
few	TRBJ1-3	-	TRBV6-5	TGTGCCAGCAGTTACGAAGGCAGGGGAGACACCATATATTTT	CASSYEGRGDTIYF
-	TRBJ1-3	-	TRBV6-5	TGTGCCAGCAGCCGTTTAAGCTCTGGAAACACCATATATTTT	CASSRLSSGNTIYF
-	TRBJ2-5	-	TRBV6-1	TGTGCCAGCAGTGAACAAGTTAGGTCGGAGACCCAGTACTTC	CASSEQVRSETQYF
-	TRBJ2-2	-	TRBV6-5	TGTGCCAGCAAAGAGACGAACACCGGGGAGCTGTTTTTT	CASKETNTGELFF
-	TRBJ2-6	TRBD1	TRBV6-5	TGTGCCAGCAGCGGACAGGGTGGGGCCAACGTCCTGACTTTC	CASSGQGGANVLTF
-	TRBJ1-2	TRBD1	TRBV20-1	TGCAGTGCTAGTGGTGCAGGGGGATATGGCTACACCTTC	CSASGAGGYGYTF
-	TRBJ1-4	-	TRBV5-1	TGCGCCAGCAGCCCTTATACAGCAGGGGATGAAAAACTGTTTTTT	CASSPYTAGDEKLFF
-	TRBJ1-2	TRBD1	TRBV28	TGTGCCAGCAGCCTACAGGGGCTGGGCTATGGCTACACCTTC	CASSLQGLGYGYTF
-	TRBJ2-7	TRBD2	TRBV28	TGTGCCCTCGGGGGGGGCCACGAGCAGTACTTC	CALGGGHEQYF
once	TRBJ1-5	-	TRBV3-1/TRBV3-2	TGTGCCAGCAGCCAAGATCACATGGGTGGGCAGCCCCAGCATTTT	CASSQDHMGGQPQHF
-	TRBJ1-1	TRBD1	TRBV6-5	TGTGCCAGCAGTTTTACAGGGGTGGGGACTGAAGCTTTCTTT	CASSFTGVGTEAFF
-	TRBJ2-6	-	TRBV3-1/TRBV3-2	TGTGCCTCCACCCCCTCTGGGGCCAACGTCCTGACTTTC	CASTPSGANVLTF
-	TRBJ1-6	-	TRBV7-9	TGTGCCAGCAGCTACAGGGCCTATAATTCACCCCTCCACTTT	CASSYRAYNSPLHF
few	TRBJ2-2	-	TRBV30	TGTGCCTCACGAAACACGGACACTTACACCGGGGAGCTGTTTTTT	CASRNTDTYTGELFF
few	TRBJ2-1	TRBD2	TRBV24-1	TGTGCCACCAGTGATAAGACTAGCGGGAGGTATGGTGAGCAGTTCTTC	CATSDKTSGRYGEQFF
-	TRBJ2-5	-	TRBV18	TGTGCCAGCTCACCAACGGCGGTAGTCGAGACCCAGTACTTC	CASSPTAVVETQYF
-	TRBJ2-3	TRBD1	TRBV19	TGTGCCAGTAGTATTGACCACAGGGGAGATACGCAGTATTTT	CASSIDHRGDTQYF
-	TRBJ1-3	-	TRBV1	TGCACCAGCAGCCAAGACCGGACTATATTCTCTGGAAACACCATATATTTT	CTSSQDRTIFSGNTIYF
-	TRBJ2-1	-	TRBV30	TGTGCCTGGAGTCAGCGGGCCACCTACAATGAGCAGTTCTTC	CAWSQRATYNEQFF
few	TRBJ2-1	TRBD2	TRBV5-1	TGCGCCAGCAGCTTGAGGGACTACCTTCCCTACAATGAGCAGTTCTTC	CASSLRDYLPYNEQFF
-	TRBJ2-3	TRBD1	TRBV29-1	TGCAGCGTGGCATCGGGACAGGGCTCTAGCACAGATACGCAGTATTTT	CSVASGQGSSTDTQYF
-	TRBJ2-3	-	TRBV6-2/TRBV6-3	TGTGCCAGCAGTTACGTACAAAGGGATACGCAGTATTTT	CASSYVQRDTQYF
-	TRBJ2-1	-	TRBV5-1	TGCGCCAGCAGCGAGGACAGCTCCTACAATGAGCAGTTCTTC	CASSEDSSYNEQFF
-	TRBJ2-7	-	TRBV19	TGTGCCAGTAGTGAAGGCAAATACGAGCAGTACTTC	CASSEGKYEQYF
-	TRBJ2-1	-	TRBV5-1	TGCGCCAGCAGCGACCCCTCGGGGGGCATCAATGAGCAGTTCTTC	CASSDPSGGINEQFF
-	TRBJ1-5	-	TRBV27	TGTGCCAGCAGTTTATCATTTTCAGGGGTGGGTCAGCCCCAGCATTTT	CASSLSFSGVGQPQHF
many	TRBJ1-1	-	TRBV5-6	TGTGCCAGCAGCCCCGACGGGAAAATTATGAACACTGAAGCTTTCTTT	CASSPDGKIMNTEAFF
-	TRBJ1-1	-	TRBV19	TGTGCCAGTAGCCACCCCAGCCAGGGGTTAGGCACTGAAGCTTTCTTT	CASSHPSQGLGTEAFF
-	TRBJ1-1	TRBD1	TRBV11-1	TGTGCCAGCAGCGGGGGAACTTCGGGACAGGGGAGAGCTTTCTTT	CASSGGTSGQGRAFF
-	TRBJ1-1	-	TRBV5-5	TGTGCCAGCAGCTTGGGAACAGAAGCTTTCTTT	CASSLGTEAFF
-	TRBJ1-3	-	TRBV19	TGTGCCAGTACCACAGGGAACTCTGGAAACACCATATATTTT	CASTTGNSGNTIYF
-	TRBJ1-1	-	TRBV14	TGTGCCAGCAGCCAAGGAAGGGTGAGCACTGAAGCTTTCTTT	CASSQGRVSTEAFF
-	TRBJ1-1	-	TRBV7-3	TGTGCCAGCAGCTCGGACCCAAACACTGAAGCTTTCTTT	CASSSDPNTEAFF
-	TRBJ1-1	-	TRBV11-2	TGTGCCAGCAGCTGGGACGGACTGAACACTGAAGCTTTCTTT	CASSWDGLNTEAFF
-	TRBJ2-3	-	TRBV28	TGTGCCAGCAGTTCCCCGGCACCGATCACAGATACGCAGTATTTT	CASSSPAPITDTQYF
-	TRBJ1-1	-	TRBV14	TGTGCCAGCAGTCCTCTTACCGGTCGGGGGGAGAACACTGAAGCTTTCTTT	CASSPLTGRGENTEAFF
-	TRBJ2-7	-	TRBV27	TGTGCCAGCAGTTTATCTCCTGGGTCCTACGAGCAGTACTTC	CASSLSPGSYEQYF